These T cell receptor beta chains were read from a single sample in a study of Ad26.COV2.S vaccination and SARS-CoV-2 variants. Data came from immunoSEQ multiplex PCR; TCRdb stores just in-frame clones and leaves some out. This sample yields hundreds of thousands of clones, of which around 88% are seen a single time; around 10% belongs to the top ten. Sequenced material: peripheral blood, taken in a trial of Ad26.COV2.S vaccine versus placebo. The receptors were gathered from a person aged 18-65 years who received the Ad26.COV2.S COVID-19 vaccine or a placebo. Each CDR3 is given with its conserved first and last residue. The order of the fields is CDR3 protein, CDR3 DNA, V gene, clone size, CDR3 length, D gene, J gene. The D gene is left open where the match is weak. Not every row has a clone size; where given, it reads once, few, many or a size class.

CASSQDMGTGNTIYF,TGCGCCAGCAGCCAAGATATGGGCACTGGAAACACCATATATTTT,TRBV4-3,few,15,-,TRBJ1-3
CASSIRAAGGFNEQFF,TGTGCCAGTAGTATAAGGGCAGCGGGGGGTTTCAATGAGCAGTTCTTC,TRBV19,-,16,TRBD2,TRBJ2-1
CASGESLLGYGYTF,TGCGCCAGCGGAGAGAGCCTCCTAGGCTATGGCTACACCTTC,TRBV5-1,-,14,-,TRBJ1-2
CASTLSFRLNTEAFF,TGTGCCAGCACCCTCAGTTTTCGGCTGAACACTGAAGCTTTCTTT,TRBV6-6,-,15,-,TRBJ1-1
CASSGAEEAHYNEQFF,TGCGCCAGCAGCGGGGCCGAAGAGGCCCACTACAATGAGCAGTTCTTC,TRBV5-1,-,16,-,TRBJ2-1
CASSVKGFAKNIQYF,TGTGCCAGCAGCGTGAAGGGGTTTGCCAAAAACATTCAGTACTTC,TRBV5-6,-,15,-,TRBJ2-4
CATSDFTRSYGYTF,TGTGCCACCAGTGATTTTACTAGAAGCTATGGCTACACCTTC,TRBV24-1,-,14,-,TRBJ1-2
CASSQEWSGPRPQHF,TGCGCCAGCAGCCAAGAGTGGTCAGGACCAAGACCCCAGCATTTT,TRBV4-3,-,15,-,TRBJ1-5
CATRTSGLGRDTQYF,TGCGCCACGAGGACTAGCGGGTTAGGGAGAGATACGCAGTATTTT,TRBV10-2,-,15,TRBD2,TRBJ2-3
CASSPRTGNTGELFF,TGTGCCAGCTCACCACGGACAGGGAACACCGGGGAGCTGTTTTTT,TRBV18,few,15,TRBD1,TRBJ2-2
CASSQDGPTTNEKLFF,TGCGCCAGCAGCCAAGATGGGCCTACAACTAATGAAAAACTGTTTTTT,TRBV4-3,-,16,-,TRBJ1-4
CAWTSGISYEQYF,TGTGCCTGGACTAGCGGGATATCCTACGAGCAGTACTTC,TRBV30,-,13,TRBD2,TRBJ2-7
CASSDGGLAGGIYNEQFF,TGTGCCAGCAGTGATGGGGGACTAGCGGGAGGTATCTACAATGAGCAGTTCTTC,TRBV6-1,-,18,TRBD2,TRBJ2-1
CSVDSSSGSYEQYF,TGCAGCGTTGACTCGTCTAGCGGGTCCTACGAGCAGTACTTC,TRBV29-1,-,14,TRBD2,TRBJ2-7
CASSPRGSGSGRYNEQFF,TGTGCCAGCAGCCCCCGTGGTAGCGGGAGTGGGAGATACAATGAGCAGTTCTTC,TRBV14,-,18,TRBD2,TRBJ2-1
CAWTTGSSYEQYF,TGTGCCTGGACTACAGGGAGCTCCTACGAGCAGTACTTC,TRBV30,-,13,-,TRBJ2-7
CASSQAGQRAQGNEQFF,TGCGCCAGCAGCCAGGCTGGACAGAGGGCACAGGGGAATGAGCAGTTCTTC,TRBV4-3,once,17,TRBD1,TRBJ2-1
CASSRFSGLKNIQYF,TGTGCCAGCAGTCGCTTCTCCGGGCTAAAAAACATTCAGTACTTC,TRBV6-5,-,15,-,TRBJ2-4
CASSIFWDTGHFEQYF,TGTGCCAGTAGTATTTTTTGGGACACCGGACATTTCGAGCAGTACTTC,TRBV19,-,16,-,TRBJ2-7
CASSLFNLGALGPLHF,TGTGCCAGCAGCTTATTTAACCTGGGGGCGTTGGGGCCCCTCCACTTT,TRBV7-2,few,16,-,TRBJ1-6